This TCR beta chain was captured in a study of blood T cell repertoires in COVID-19. Study as a whole: The analysed material was cDNA or gDNA that came from T cells, B-cell-depleted T cells, or PBMCs.

Some clones are missing from TCRdb's copy, which holds only in-frame ones; the method was immunoSEQ multiplex PCR. The sample records some 200,000 clones, approximately 90% being singletons. CDR3 length equals 13 residues. Germline CDR1 reads ENHRY; CDR2 reads SYGVKD. The J segment lost 1 base and the V segment lost 6 bases, leaving 0 bases of the junction unmatched. This clonotype originated in an elderly man with acute or convalescent COVID-19. Material: peripheral blood. V usage is TRBV10-3 and J usage is TRBJ1-1; 9 nucleotides match TRBD1. CDR3 region: CAIRDRGNTEAFF. The CDR3, as DNA: TGTGCCATCAGGGACAGGGGGAACACTGAAGCTTTCTTT.